This T cell receptor (beta chain) was captured in a study of cytomegalovirus exposure and HLA in healthy donors. Overall study: In terms of ancestry, the Caucasian-associated cluster contained about four fifths of the approximately 400 genotyped donors.

When sampled, the donors appeared nominally healthy, though they likely had unrecorded immune exposures. Study-level findings and limits: Many donors shared some public TCRs, even though most TCR sequences were rare.

Per germline, CDR1 SGHVS and CDR2 FNYEAQ. CDR3 length equals 16 residues. V lost 1 base, J lost 0 bases, and 10 bases lay in between. Primers included in the PCR were 60 Vbeta and 13 Jbeta primers. Per the authors' pipeline: About 9.9 million of the about 80 million unique TCR beta chains counted in a later analysis were shared. Clones were sequenced by immunoSEQ multiplex PCR, and TCRdb holds only the in-frame ones, with some missing. That table gives V, J and clone size, and the DNA gave D and trimming. The table records 300,000 or so clones, 84% of them present only once. Comments on this clone: The target antigen is unknown.

This clonotype originated in a woman in her 40s in good health and CMV-seropositive. The sequencing sample was made of PBMCs. The rearrangement joins TRBV7-6 to TRBJ2-1; a possible D gene is TRBD2 (6 bases). CDR3 nucleotide sequence: TGTGCCAGCAGCTTAGTTGCGGGGATCTCCTACAATGAGCAGTTCTTC. Its translation: CASSLVAGISYNEQFF.